This T cell receptor (beta chain) was documented in a study of cytomegalovirus exposure and HLA in healthy donors (dated by TCRdb to about 2017). Regarding the complete study: An earlier analysis of several hundred of the donors reported 250 to 350 Gb of sequence data and roughly 120 million unique TCR beta sequences obtained from approximately 180 million T cells. An early release covering more than 500 HLA-typed donors comprised 250 to 350 gigabases of sequencing data and 85 million or so unique TCR sequences. Of the roughly 430 genotyped donors, around 81% fell in the genetic ancestry cluster associated with self-reported Caucasian donors. The aim of the study was to test whether cataloging public T cell receptors could identify signatures of past pathogen exposure. Using immunosequencing, the study profiled T cell repertoires from around 680 subjects and related those repertoires to cytomegalovirus serostatus. Besides the first cohort of 666 subjects, a separate validation cohort made up of 95 to 150 different subjects was used. The study combined high-throughput TCR immunosequencing, statistical association of individual TCRs with disease status, and machine learning to predict cytomegalovirus infection status. A later analysis re-analyzed previously published TCR beta repertoires from 650 to 800 donors and added high-resolution HLA genotyping to study TCR occurrence patterns. Rather than drawing on any new phenotypic data, the later analysis identified candidate immune exposures from TCR beta sequences and the way those sequences occurred across donors. To decide whether each TCR beta V gene segment behaved as functional or pseudogenic, an earlier analysis of approximately 590 of the donors relied on high-throughput TCR beta sequencing. Donor age, sex, ethnicity and CMV serostatus were compiled together with the repertoire data. Genome-wide SNP genotypes for about 60% of the 666 donors were used in a later genetic analysis, which treated that subset as a discovery cohort. All discovery cohort repertoires had been generated on a single sequencing platform. HLA typing covered class I and class II loci at four-digit resolution. Typing coverage differed by locus: A, B, C, DRB1 and DQB1 were typed in roughly 629-630 donors, DQA1 in approximately 520, DPA1 in 600 to 610, and DPB1 in just under 490. Roughly 5 DR-DQ haplotypes were treated as single units for association and clustering because of strong linkage in the cohort. On average, around 230,000 unique TCR beta nucleotide sequences were sequenced per donor among a few hundred genotyped donors of the cohort, with roughly 18% of those sequences being non-productive.

The CDR3, cysteine through phenylalanine, is 15 amino acids long. The only DNA kept is the CDR3, 45 bases in frame from the first base. The germline V gene gives CDR1 as MDHEN and CDR2 as SYDVKM. V loses 4 bases of germline sequence and J loses 4 bases, and the interval between the two ends is 14 bases. With regard to this clone: What antigen it recognizes has not been identified. No per-base quality is available; no much larger clone lies one base away.

The paper's findings and limits, for the study overall: Because counts were too low, roughly 16 rarely observed V segments, including chromosome 9 orphons, were excluded from the earlier analysis of several hundred of the donors. According to a later analysis, parvovirus B19, influenza, CMV and Epstein-Barr virus appeared linked to several top co-occurrence clusters. Strong co-occurrence of HLA alleles, especially DR and DQ, made assigning TCR associations to individual alleles difficult. In the study, around 150 TCR beta chains were listed as associated with cytomegalovirus. Only TCR beta chains were sequenced in this cohort, and the absence of alpha or paired-chain data limited detectable features. A later analysis found that most CMV-associated TCR beta chains appeared HLA-restricted, with HLA associations seemingly driven largely by CMV exposure. The classifier was reported to diagnose cytomegalovirus status with high specificity and sensitivity in both the original cohort and the validation cohort. In a later genetic analysis, a missense DCLRE1C variant was associated with V-gene and J-gene trimming of TCR beta chains, and the association was replicated in an independent cohort. In vitro tests confirmed that three of the cytomegalovirus-associated TCR beta chains recognize cytomegalovirus antigens. Compared with the 666-donor mean, donors in an Asian-associated ancestry cluster had fewer N-insertions in productive TCRs, according to a later genetic analysis. Specific HLA alleles were associated with more than 15,000 TCR beta sequences at a false discovery rate of 0.05 in a later analysis. The sequencing pipeline was judged likely to have produced a cluster of highly shared sequence variants as a technical artifact. While some public TCRs were present in many individuals, most TCR sequences turned up only very rarely across donors. In a later analysis, HLA-associated TCR beta chains were found to be more clonally expanded and to have lower generation probabilities than equally common non-associated chains. A later analysis found that TCR association rates varied across HLA loci, with DRB1 alleles showing the most associated TCRs and HLA-C alleles the fewest. A further reported finding was that TCR beta sequences accurately predicted the HLA-A and HLA-B alleles for most subjects in the first cohort. Broadly in line with IMGT annotations, most TCR beta V segments showed up in productive rearrangements about 90% or about 30% of the time in an earlier analysis of about 500 of the donors. Linkage disequilibrium might explain the correlated functional status among segregating V segments, but an unknown experimental factor could not be excluded. Some IMGT-functional V segments, including TRBV6-2 and TRBV6-3, could not be distinguished by the 87-base-pair reads and were therefore excluded. Immune exposure information for the cohort was limited to CMV serostatus. HLA typing was unavailable for some donors at each locus, so association tests used only the typed subset. The authors suggested that the approach could potentially be extended to other disease states and immunological phenotypes. Roughly uniform sequencing depth across donors was assumed in presence/absence analyses, although this assumption may not hold.

Library creation used the immunoSEQ multiplex PCR assay. The multiplex PCR relied on a mix of 60 forward primers for TCR Vbeta segments and 13 reverse primers for TCR Jbeta segments. Amplification of the CDR3 region of rearranged TCR beta genes was performed with a multiplex PCR assay on genomic DNA. The Illumina HiSeq System was used to sequence the amplified TCR beta libraries as 87-base-pair reads. From the authors' description of their analysis: In a later analysis, 70 million to 95 million unique TCR beta chains were counted across the 650 to 700 repertoires, and some 10 million of these chains were shared by at least two donors. Raw reads were error-corrected and collapsed into unique sequences with a nearest-neighbor algorithm that merged closely related sequences to remove PCR and sequencing errors. Alignment of CDR3 sequences to IMGT reference sequences was used to assign V, D and J gene segments. For a sequence to be retained, at least a six-nucleotide match to both a V gene segment and a J gene segment was required. Rearrangements were called productive when the CDR3 lacked stop codons and stayed in frame with V and J; all others were non-productive. Following IMGT convention, CDR3 was defined as the stretch from the second conserved V-encoded cysteine to the conserved J-encoded phenylalanine. Sequences without an unambiguous match to a single V gene segment were excluded from the earlier analysis of approximately 600 of the donors. In an earlier analysis of approximately 500 of the donors, a V segment was called functional when productive rearrangements were above 56.7%, and segregating when the standard deviation between donors exceeded 5%. To diagnose cytomegalovirus status from the catalog of TCR beta chain sequences, a statistical classification framework was built. In a later analysis, TCR nucleotide sequences were compared against IMGT/GENE-DB human TR gene sequences so that V and J genes could be assigned. The TCRdist pipeline was used in a later analysis to assign CDR3 sequences and most-parsimonious VDJ recombination scenarios. A later analysis defined each TCR beta chain by its CDR3 amino acid sequence plus V-gene family, and excluded reads lacking a unique V-gene family. To address suspected cross-contamination and a sequencing artifact, a later analysis removed under 600 highly shared, low-generation-probability nucleotide sequences. For each public chain, a later analysis derived a clonal expansion index from normalized ranks of inferred template counts within each repertoire. Generation probabilities in a later analysis came from a VDJ recombination model fitted to out-of-frame rearrangements, and those results were checked against IGoR. Hypergeometric tests were used in a later analysis to score TCR-TCR, TCR-HLA and TCR-CMV co-occurrence, with a repertoire-size bias correction applied to the TCR pairs. In a later analysis, false discovery rates were estimated by permuting HLA or CMV assignments 20 times. In a later analysis, co-occurring TCRs were grouped with DBSCAN, and TCRdist sequence similarity was added when clustering was performed within HLA-allele-positive subsets. Repertoires with fewer than 30,000 or more than 120,000 public chains, plus five repertoires with anomalous nucleotide sharing, were excluded from co-occurrence clustering. What TCRdb holds here is the immuneACCESS table cut down to in-frame rearrangements. Part of the clones is not present; checked against another copy, under half of the missing clones reflect an unresolved V gene, and the others are unexplained. V and J calls and clone size are those listed in that table; D and trimming were worked out from the DNA. The sample has under 150,000 clones on record, 78% of them singletons. The top ten hold approximately 2.9% of the sample.

The cohort comprised hundreds of healthy bone marrow donors. All cohort members were sampled while nominally healthy, although unrecorded immune exposures were likely present. The donor tested CMV seropositive, placing the donor among the 289 seropositive members of the cohort. Each donor provided a peripheral blood sample, and peripheral blood mononuclear cells were used for TCR beta sequencing. The Qiagen DNeasy Blood Extraction Kit was used to extract genomic DNA from the blood cell samples. The specimen was PBMCs. This sequence originates from a man aged 40-50 years in good health and CMV-seropositive. Rearrangement joined TRBV28 to TRBJ2-1; 5 matching bases give a weak D call of TRBD1. The CDR3 in this case is CASSSGQGTYNEQFF. The DNA reads TGTGCCAGCAGTTCAGGACAAGGAACATACAATGAGCAGTTCTTC.